This T cell receptor beta chain is from a study of CD8 T cell repertoires and HIV-1 epitope variants. The CDR3 consists of 16 residues. J was trimmed by 9 bases and V by 3 bases; bases with no gene match: 14. CDR1 and CDR2 (germline): SGHNT, YYREEE (reference sequence). This clone showed up just once. What it binds is not known. TCRdb keeps only in-frame clones here, not all; method: immunoSEQ multiplex PCR. The sample gives thousands of clones, just over 65% of which show up once; roughly 40% is in the top ten. Sequences were obtained from cultured CD8+ T cells derived from PBMCs. The chain recombines TRBV5-4 with TRBJ2-1, with 8 bases aligning to TRBD2. This receptor was obtained from a male donor with HIV. The DNA of the CDR3 is TGTGCCAGCAGCTGGGGGTCCAGCGGGAGTGGTACTGAGCAGTTCTTC. Translating it yields CASSWGSSGSGTEQFF. Supplemented by reference TRBV5-4 and TRBJ2-1, the full variable domain reads ETGVTQSPTHLIKTRGQQVTLRCSSQSGHNTVSWYQQALGQGPQFIFQYYREEENGRGNFPPRFSGLQFPNYSSELNVNALELDDSALYLCASSWGSSGSGTEQFFGPGTRLTVL.